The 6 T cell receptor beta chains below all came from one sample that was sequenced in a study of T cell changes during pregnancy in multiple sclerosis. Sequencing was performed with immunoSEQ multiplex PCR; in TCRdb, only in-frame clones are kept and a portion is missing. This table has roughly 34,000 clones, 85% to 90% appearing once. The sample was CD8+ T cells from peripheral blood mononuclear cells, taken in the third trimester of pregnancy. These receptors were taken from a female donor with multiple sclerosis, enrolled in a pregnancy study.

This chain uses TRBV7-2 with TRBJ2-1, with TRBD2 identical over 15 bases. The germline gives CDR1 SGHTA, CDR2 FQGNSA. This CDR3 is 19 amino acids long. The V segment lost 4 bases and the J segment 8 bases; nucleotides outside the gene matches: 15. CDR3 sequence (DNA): TGTGCCAGCAGCTCGACCTACCCCGGACTAGCGGGGGGGCCCGATGAGCAGTTCTTC. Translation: CASSSTYPGLAGGPDEQFF.

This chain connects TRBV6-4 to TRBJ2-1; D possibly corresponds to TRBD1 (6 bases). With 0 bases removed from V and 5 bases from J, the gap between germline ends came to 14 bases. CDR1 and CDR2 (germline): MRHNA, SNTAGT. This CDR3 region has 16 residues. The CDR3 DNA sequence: TGTGCCAGCAGTGACTCACAGGGAATGAGGGACAATGAGCAGTTCTTC. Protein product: CASSDSQGMRDNEQFF.

CDR3 loop: CAWSPTPQGIYGYTF. DNA for the CDR3: TGTGCCTGGAGTCCTACCCCACAGGGTATCTATGGCTACACCTTC. The chain recombines TRBV30 with TRBJ1-2; possible D gene TRBD1, 6 bases. The germline V gene has CDR1 GTSNPN and CDR2 SVGIG (reference sequence). The CDR3 has 15 residues. V dropped 2 bases and J dropped 4 bases, with 17 bases sitting between them. Looking up the rest from reference TRBV30 and TRBJ1-2 gives the full variable domain: SQTIHQWPATLVQPVGSPLSLECTVEGTSNPNLYWYRQAAGRGLQLLFYSVGIGQISSEVPQNLSASRPQDRQFILSSKKLLLSDSGFYLCAWSPTPQGIYGYTFGSGTRLTVV.

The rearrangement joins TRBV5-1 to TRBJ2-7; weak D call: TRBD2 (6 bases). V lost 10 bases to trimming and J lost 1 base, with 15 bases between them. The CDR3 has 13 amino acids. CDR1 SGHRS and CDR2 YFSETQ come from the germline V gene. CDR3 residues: CAPRDCLSYEQYF. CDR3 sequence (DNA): TGCGCCCCGAGGGACTGTCTGTCCTACGAGCAGTACTTC.

The CDR3 nucleotides read TGTGCCAGCAGTTTATCAGGACTAGGAGGAGATACGCAGTATTTT. It encodes CASSLSGLGGDTQYF. The rearrangement joins TRBV27 to TRBJ2-3; 7 nucleotides agree with TRBD2. The CDR3 is 15 amino acids. Germline values: CDR1 MNHEY, CDR2 SMNVEV (reference sequence). V lost 0 bases, J lost 5 bases, and 5 bases stayed unmatched.

Here the CDR3 reads CASSLSLNTYEQYF. The CDR3 nucleotides are TGTGCCAGCAGCTTGTCCTTAAACACGTACGAGCAGTACTTC. The chain employs TRBV7-9 and TRBJ2-7; D unclear. Trimming pared 3 bases from V and 4 bases from J, leaving 13 bases between. The CDR3 has 14 amino acids. CDR1 is SEHNR, CDR2 FQNEAQ, per germline (reference sequence).